This entry lists 22 T cell receptor beta chains sequenced from one sample in a study of blood T cell repertoires in COVID-19. Sequencing was performed with immunoSEQ multiplex PCR; in TCRdb, only in-frame clones are kept and a portion is missing. The data hold 25,000 to 30,000 clones, with almost 85% observed a single time. Sequenced: peripheral blood. These receptors all stem from a man older than 75 with active COVID-19.

This clone turned up a few times. This sequence joins TRBV13 and TRBJ2-2; D possibly corresponds to TRBD1 (6 bases). The V and J ends lost 5 bases and 4 bases respectively, with 11 bases between them. The CDR3 has 14 residues. From germline, CDR1 is PRHDT and CDR2 FYEKMQ (reference sequence). CDR3 in amino acids: CASSQDRITGELFF. The CDR3 nucleotides are TGTGCCAGCAGCCAGGACAGAATCACCGGGGAGCTGTTTTTT.

CDR3 protein: CASSVHRGRKAGANVLTF. The CDR3 nucleotides are TGTGCCAGCAGCGTCCACAGGGGGCGAAAAGCCGGGGCCAACGTCCTGACTTTC. The rearrangement joins TRBV5-6 to TRBJ2-6, with 9 bases that match TRBD1. CDR3 length equals 18 residues. The V and J ends lost 4 bases and 4 bases, in that order; junction bases with no gene match: 12. Germline V gene data show CDR1 as SGHDT and CDR2 as YYEEEE.

V is TRBV6-5 and J is TRBJ1-2; TRBD1 matches 7 bases. The germline V gene has CDR1 MNHEY and CDR2 SVGAGI. V shed 6 bases, J shed 2 bases, and the junction held 9 bases outside the gene matches. The length of the CDR3 is 15 residues. The CDR3 coding sequence is TGTGCCAGCAGACCTCCGGGACAGAGAAACTATGGCTACACCTTC. Protein product: CASRPPGQRNYGYTF.

The chain links TRBV3-1 (or the pseudogene TRBV3-2) to TRBJ2-6; possibly TRBD1 for D (5 bases). Germline V gene sequence: CDR1 LGHDT, CDR2 YNNKEL (reference sequence). The CDR3 is 19 residues long. V gave up 0 bases and J gave up 4 bases, with 19 bases separating them. The CDR3 sequence: CASSQDWGSFRSGANVLTF. The CDR3 DNA follows: TGTGCCAGCAGCCAAGATTGGGGCAGCTTTAGGTCGGGGGCCAACGTCCTGACTTTC.

This chain connects TRBV5-1 to TRBJ1-6, with no clear D. Trimming removed 2 bases at V and 6 bases at J, with 9 bases between. This CDR3 comprises 14 residues. CDR1 SGHRS and CDR2 YFSETQ come from the germline V gene. The CDR3 nucleotides read TGCGCCAGCAGCTTTCAGGCGACTAATTCACCCCTCCACTTT. It is translated as CASSFQATNSPLHF.

A word on this clone: Mismatch with germline at one junction end may stem from a read error. The rearrangement links TRBV4-2 to TRBJ2-1, with 10 bases identical to TRBD2. The CDR3 has 16 residues. Germline CDR1 LGHNA, CDR2 YNFKEQ. The CDR3 here is CPSSHKSGGGKYEQFF. In DNA, the CDR3 is TGTCCCAGCAGCCACAAAAGCGGGGGGGGGAAATATGAGCAGTTCTTC.

The chain combines TRBV2 with TRBJ1-5, with 9 bases lining up with TRBD1. Per the germline V gene, CDR1 is SNHLY and CDR2 is FYNNEI. The length of the CDR3 is 15 residues. V was clipped by 4 bases and J by 1 base; unmatched bases: 2. This CDR3 is CASSVTGGSNQPQHF. The CDR3 nucleotides read TGTGCCAGCAGTGTGACAGGGGGAAGCAATCAGCCCCAGCATTTT.

This chain connects TRBV11-2 to TRBJ2-2, with 9 bases fitting TRBD2. CDR1 is SGHAT, CDR2 FQNNGV, per germline. CDR3 length: 14 residues. The V and J ends lost 0 bases and 13 bases, in that order; junction bases with no gene match: 6. The CDR3, as DNA: TGTGCCAGCAGCTTAGATTGGCTAGCGGGGCCGCTGTTTTTT. It encodes CASSLDWLAGPLFF.

The CDR3 reads CAWNHRVETQYF. In DNA, the CDR3 is TGTGCCTGGAATCACAGGGTTGAGACCCAGTACTTC. This rearrangement joins TRBV30 to TRBJ2-5; D is perhaps TRBD1 (6 bases). The CDR3 is made up of 12 amino acids. CDR1 and CDR2 from the germline V gene are GTSNPN and SVGIG (reference sequence). V lost 4 bases and J lost 5, with 11 bases in between.

V and J are TRBV11-2 and TRBJ1-5; possibly TRBD1 for D (6 bases). The germline V gene encodes CDR1 SGHAT and CDR2 FQNNGV. This CDR3 is 13 amino acids long. Trimming cost V 3 bases and J 8 bases, with 11 bases left between them. The CDR3 bases are TGTGCCAGCAGCTTGAATAACAGGGAGCCCCAGCATTTT. Protein: CASSLNNREPQHF.

This clone has only a few counts. The DNA of the CDR3 is TGTGCCAGCAGCTTGCGAGGAGAGCAGTACTTC. As protein: CASSLRGEQYF. V gene TRBV7-8 combines with J gene TRBJ2-7; D gene ambiguous. CDR1 and CDR2 (germline): SGHVS, FQNEAQ. The germline V and J ends were trimmed by 3 bases and 7 bases, with 7 bases remaining between them. The CDR3 loop spans 11 amino acids. Using reference TRBV7-8 and TRBJ2-7 for the parts outside the CDR3, the full variable domain is GAGVSQSPRYKVAKRGQDVALRCDPISGHVSLFWYQQALGQGPEFLTYFQNEAQLDKSGLPSDRFFAERPEGSVSTLKIQRTQQEDSAVYLCASSLRGEQYFGPGTRLTVT.

V and J are TRBV6-1 and TRBJ2-2; the D gene is possibly TRBD1 (5 bases). This CDR3 region has 14 residues. Germline assignment: CDR1 MNHNS and CDR2 SASEGT. The V end was cut by 1 base, the J end by 7 bases, with 10 bases between. The CDR3 here is CASSEGQGDGELFF. CDR3 DNA: TGTGCCAGCAGTGAAGGGCAGGGCGACGGGGAGCTGTTTTTT.

The chain uses TRBV19 and TRBJ1-6, with D tentatively TRBD1 (5 bases). V dropped 5 bases and J dropped 9 bases, with 11 bases sitting between them. CDR1 is LNHDA and CDR2 is SQIVND in the germline V gene (reference sequence). CDR3 length equals 13 residues. The CDR3: CASSPLGGSPLHF. In nucleotides, the CDR3 is TGTGCCAGTAGTCCGCTGGGGGGTTCACCCCTCCACTTT.

This clone turned up a few times. This rearrangement joins TRBV5-6 to TRBJ1-2; 9 bases align to TRBD1. Trimming cost V 0 bases and J 7 bases; bases outside gene matches: 7. This CDR3 contains 15 residues. Per germline, CDR1 SGHDT and CDR2 YYEEEE. CDR3 loop: CASSLGGTGPFGYTF. The CDR3 DNA reads TGTGCCAGCAGCTTGGGGGGGACAGGGCCCTTTGGCTACACCTTC.

This clone occurred a few times. The chain uses TRBV29-1 and TRBJ1-1, with D hard to call. The CDR3 length is 12 residues. V was clipped by 5 bases and J by 2 bases, with 9 bases between them. CDR1 is SQVTM, CDR2 ANQGSEA, per germline. CDR3 protein: CSVQEGNTEAFF. In DNA form, the CDR3 reads TGCAGCGTTCAGGAGGGTAACACTGAAGCTTTCTTT.

The CDR3 DNA reads as TGTGCTAGTGGTTTGGGCGGGACAGATACGCAGTATTTT. Encoded protein: CASGLGGTDTQYF. The V gene is TRBV12-5, the J gene TRBJ2-3, with a possible D match to TRBD2 (5 bases). CDR1 and CDR2 from the germline V gene are LGHNT and FRNRAP. V was clipped by 1 base and J by 3 bases, with 5 bases between them. The CDR3 spans 13 residues.

This chain joins TRBV5-1 and TRBJ2-5; TRBD2 matches at 10 bases. Looked up from germline, CDR1 is SGHRS and CDR2 is YFSETQ. The CDR3 extends over 14 amino acids. With 4 bases clipped from V and 5 bases from J, the junction kept 5 bases outside the gene matches. Here the CDR3 reads CASSPGTSEETQYF. CDR3 nucleotide sequence: TGCGCCAGCAGCCCAGGGACTAGCGAGGAGACCCAGTACTTC.

The rearrangement links TRBV7-8 to TRBJ2-1; 13 bases map to TRBD2. V lost 4 bases to trimming and J lost 8 bases; unmatched junction nucleotides: 2. Germline V gene lookup returns CDR1 SGHVS and CDR2 FQNEAQ. CDR3 length equals 14 residues. In DNA form, the CDR3 reads TGTGCCAGCAGCTCCACTAGCGGGGGGGATGAGCAGTTCTTC. It is translated as CASSSTSGGDEQFF.

The CDR3 protein is CASSDRVNNEQFF. For the CDR3, the DNA is TGTGCCAGCAGTGACCGAGTCAACAATGAGCAGTTCTTC. The chain carries TRBV6-4 and TRBJ2-1; D not resolved. The germline CDR1 and CDR2 sequences are MRHNA and SNTAGT. Trimming stripped 2 bases from V and 5 bases from J, with 7 bases between. The CDR3 has 13 residues.

The J gene is TRBJ1-1, the V gene TRBV19, with TRBD1 matching over 8 bases. Germline-derived CDR1 and CDR2 are LNHDA and SQIVND (reference sequence). Trimming at V came to 4 bases and at J to 3 bases, leaving 1 base not matched to a gene. The CDR3 extends over 13 amino acids. CDR3 nucleotide sequence: TGTGCCAGTAGTAACAGGGGGGACACTGAAGCTTTCTTT. Protein sequence: CASSNRGDTEAFF. Using reference TRBV19 and TRBJ1-1 for the parts outside the CDR3, the full variable domain is DGGITQSPKYLFRKEGQNVTLSCEQNLNHDAMYWYRQDPGQGLRLIYYSQIVNDFQKGDIAEGYSVSREKKESFPLTVTSAQKNPTAFYLCASSNRGDTEAFFGQGTRLTVV.

This sequence joins TRBV5-4 and TRBJ1-4; D is uncertain. Trimming shortened V by 4 bases and J by 8 bases, and 9 bases separated the two germline ends. This CDR3 contains 12 residues. Germline loops: CDR1 SGHNT, CDR2 YYREEE (reference sequence). Here the CDR3 reads CASSPGGEKLFF. The DNA of the CDR3 is TGTGCCAGCAGCCCCGGAGGAGAAAAACTGTTTTTT. Full variable domain (missing parts from reference TRBV5-4 and TRBJ1-4): ETGVTQSPTHLIKTRGQQVTLRCSSQSGHNTVSWYQQALGQGPQFIFQYYREEENGRGNFPPRFSGLQFPNYSSELNVNALELDDSALYLCASSPGGEKLFFGSGTQLSVL.

J is TRBJ1-4 and V is TRBV27; D ambiguous. The CDR3 contains 15 residues. The V and J ends lost 1 base and 0 bases respectively, with 6 bases between them. Germline V lookup: CDR1 MNHEY, CDR2 SMNVEV (reference sequence). The DNA for the CDR3 is TGTGCCAGCAGTTTATACTCTGCAACTAATGAAAAACTGTTTTTT. It is translated as CASSLYSATNEKLFF.